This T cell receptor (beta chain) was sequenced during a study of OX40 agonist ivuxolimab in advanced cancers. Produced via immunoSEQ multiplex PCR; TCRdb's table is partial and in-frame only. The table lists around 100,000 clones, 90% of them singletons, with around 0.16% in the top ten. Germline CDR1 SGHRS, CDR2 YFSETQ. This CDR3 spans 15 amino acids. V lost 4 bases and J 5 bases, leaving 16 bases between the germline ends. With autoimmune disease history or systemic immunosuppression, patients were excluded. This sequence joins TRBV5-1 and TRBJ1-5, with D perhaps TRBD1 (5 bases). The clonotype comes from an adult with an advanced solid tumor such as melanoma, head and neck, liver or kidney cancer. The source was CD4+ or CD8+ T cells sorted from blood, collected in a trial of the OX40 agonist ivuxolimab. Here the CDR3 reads CASSATGTNYQPQHF. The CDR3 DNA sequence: TGCGCCAGCAGCGCGACCGGGACTAACTATCAGCCCCAGCATTTT.